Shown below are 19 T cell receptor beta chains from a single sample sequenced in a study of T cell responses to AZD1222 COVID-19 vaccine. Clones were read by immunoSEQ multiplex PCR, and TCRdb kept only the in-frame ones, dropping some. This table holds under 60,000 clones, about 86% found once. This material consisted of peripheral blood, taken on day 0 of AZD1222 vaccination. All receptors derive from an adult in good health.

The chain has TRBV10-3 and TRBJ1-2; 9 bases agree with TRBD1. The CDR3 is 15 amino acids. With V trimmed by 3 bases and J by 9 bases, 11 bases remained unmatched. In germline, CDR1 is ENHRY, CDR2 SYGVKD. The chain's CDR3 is CAISDPGTGKSSYTF. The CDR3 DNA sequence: TGTGCCATCAGTGACCCGGGGACAGGGAAGTCTAGCTACACCTTC.

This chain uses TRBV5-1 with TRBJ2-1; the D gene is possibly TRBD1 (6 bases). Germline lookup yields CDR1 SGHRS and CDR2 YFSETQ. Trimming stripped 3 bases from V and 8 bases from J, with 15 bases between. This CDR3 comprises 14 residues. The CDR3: CASSSTTGSHEQFF. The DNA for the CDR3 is TGCGCCAGCAGCTCAACTACAGGGAGCCATGAGCAGTTCTTC. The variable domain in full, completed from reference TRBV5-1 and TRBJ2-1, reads KAGVTQTPRYLIKTRGQQVTLSCSPISGHRSVSWYQQTPGQGLQFLFEYFSETQRNKGNFPGRFSGRQFSNSRSEMNVSTLELGDSALYLCASSSTTGSHEQFFGPGTRLTVL.

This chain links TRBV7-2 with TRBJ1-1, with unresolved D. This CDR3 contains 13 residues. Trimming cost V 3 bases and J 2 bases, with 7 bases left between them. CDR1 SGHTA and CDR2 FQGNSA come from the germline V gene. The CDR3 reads CASSFSDNTEAFF. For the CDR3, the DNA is TGTGCCAGCAGCTTCTCAGACAACACTGAAGCTTTCTTT.

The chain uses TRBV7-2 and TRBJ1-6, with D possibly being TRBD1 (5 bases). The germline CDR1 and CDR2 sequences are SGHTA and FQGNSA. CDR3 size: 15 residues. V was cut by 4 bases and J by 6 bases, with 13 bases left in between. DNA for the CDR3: TGTGCCAGCAGCTCCGTCGAGGGACCTAATTCACCCCTCCACTTT. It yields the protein CASSSVEGPNSPLHF. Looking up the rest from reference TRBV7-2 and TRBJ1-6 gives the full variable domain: GAGVSQSPSNKVTEKGKDVELRCDPISGHTALYWYRQSLGQGLEFLIYFQGNSAPDKSGLPSDRFSAERTGGSVSTLTIQRTQQEDSAVYLCASSSVEGPNSPLHFGNGTRLTVT.

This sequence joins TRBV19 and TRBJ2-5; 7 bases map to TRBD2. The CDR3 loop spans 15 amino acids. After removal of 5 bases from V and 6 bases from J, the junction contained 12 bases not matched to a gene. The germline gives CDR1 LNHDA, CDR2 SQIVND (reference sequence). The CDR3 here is CASSASGGRFQTQYF. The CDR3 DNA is TGTGCCAGTAGTGCCTCGGGCGGGAGATTTCAGACCCAGTACTTC.

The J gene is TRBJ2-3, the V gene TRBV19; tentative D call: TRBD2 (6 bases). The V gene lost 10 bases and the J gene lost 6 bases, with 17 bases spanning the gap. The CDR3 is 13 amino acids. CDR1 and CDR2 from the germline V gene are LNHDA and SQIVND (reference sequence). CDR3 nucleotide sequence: TGTGCCACCAACCTCCGGGGGTCCGATACGCAGTATTTT. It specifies CATNLRGSDTQYF. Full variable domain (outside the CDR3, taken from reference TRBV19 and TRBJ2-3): DGGITQSPKYLFRKEGQNVTLSCEQNLNHDAMYWYRQDPGQGLRLIYYSQIVNDFQKGDIAEGYSVSREKKESFPLTVTSAQKNPTAFYLCATNLRGSDTQYFGPGTRLTVL.

CDR3 loop: CASSVGGGYEQFF. The CDR3 region has the DNA TGTGCCAGCAGTGTAGGGGGGGGCTATGAGCAGTTCTTC. This chain links TRBV7-8 with TRBJ2-1, with D possibly matching TRBD2 (7 bases). The V end was cut by 6 bases, the J end by 8 bases, with 14 bases between. CDR1 is SGHVS and CDR2 is FQNEAQ in the germline V gene. This CDR3 has 13 residues.

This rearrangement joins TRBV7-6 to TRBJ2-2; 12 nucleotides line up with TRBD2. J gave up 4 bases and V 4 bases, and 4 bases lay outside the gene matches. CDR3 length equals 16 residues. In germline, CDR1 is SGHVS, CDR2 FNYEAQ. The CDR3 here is CASSSLAGGRTGELFF. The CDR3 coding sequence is TGTGCCAGCAGCTCTCTAGCGGGGGGGCGCACCGGGGAGCTGTTTTTT. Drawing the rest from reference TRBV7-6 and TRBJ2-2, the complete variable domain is GAGVSQSPRYKVTKRGQDVALRCDPISGHVSLYWYRQALGQGPEFLTYFNYEAQQDKSGLPNDRFSAERPEGSISTLTIQRTEQRDSAMYRCASSSLAGGRTGELFFGEGSRLTVL.

DNA of the CDR3: TGTGCCAGCACCAGGACATCAACAGCCTACGAGCAGTACTTC. Protein product: CASTRTSTAYEQYF. The chain is built from TRBV6-5 and TRBJ2-7, with D possibly TRBD1 on 5 matching bases. The germline V gene has CDR1 MNHEY and CDR2 SVGAGI. The CDR3 consists of 14 residues. Trimming removed 7 bases from V and 2 bases from J, with 15 bases in between.

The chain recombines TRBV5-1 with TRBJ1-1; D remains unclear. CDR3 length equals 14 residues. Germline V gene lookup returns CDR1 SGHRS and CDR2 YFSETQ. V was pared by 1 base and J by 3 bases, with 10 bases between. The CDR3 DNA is TGCGCCAGCAGCTTGCGGGAAGTAGACACTGAAGCTTTCTTT. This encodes CASSLREVDTEAFF. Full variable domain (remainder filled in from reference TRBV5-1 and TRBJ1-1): KAGVTQTPRYLIKTRGQQVTLSCSPISGHRSVSWYQQTPGQGLQFLFEYFSETQRNKGNFPGRFSGRQFSNSRSEMNVSTLELGDSALYLCASSLREVDTEAFFGQGTRLTVV.

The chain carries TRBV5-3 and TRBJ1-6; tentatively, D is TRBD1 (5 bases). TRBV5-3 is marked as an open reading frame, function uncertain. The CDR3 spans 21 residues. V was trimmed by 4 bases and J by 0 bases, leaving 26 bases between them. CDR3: CARSPFRCGVQVRSYNSPLHF. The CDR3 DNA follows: TGTGCCAGAAGCCCCTTTCGGTGTGGGGTACAGGTGCGCTCCTATAATTCACCCCTCCACTTT.

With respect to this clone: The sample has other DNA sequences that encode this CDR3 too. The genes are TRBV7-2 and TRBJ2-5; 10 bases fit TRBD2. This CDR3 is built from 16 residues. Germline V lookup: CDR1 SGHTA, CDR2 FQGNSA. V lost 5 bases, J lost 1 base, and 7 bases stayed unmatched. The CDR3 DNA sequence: TGTGCCAGCAGCCTAGGGGCTAGCGGGGGCCAAGAGACCCAGTACTTC. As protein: CASSLGASGGQETQYF.

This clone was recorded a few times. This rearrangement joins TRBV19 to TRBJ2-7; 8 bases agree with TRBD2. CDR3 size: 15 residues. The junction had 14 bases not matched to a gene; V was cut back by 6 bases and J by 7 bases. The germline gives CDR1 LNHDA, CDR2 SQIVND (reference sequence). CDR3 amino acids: CASRASGTRSWEQYF. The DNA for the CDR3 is TGTGCCAGTAGGGCTTCCGGGACTAGATCTTGGGAGCAGTACTTC. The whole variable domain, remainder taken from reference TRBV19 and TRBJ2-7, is DGGITQSPKYLFRKEGQNVTLSCEQNLNHDAMYWYRQDPGQGLRLIYYSQIVNDFQKGDIAEGYSVSREKKESFPLTVTSAQKNPTAFYLCASRASGTRSWEQYFGPGTRLTVT.

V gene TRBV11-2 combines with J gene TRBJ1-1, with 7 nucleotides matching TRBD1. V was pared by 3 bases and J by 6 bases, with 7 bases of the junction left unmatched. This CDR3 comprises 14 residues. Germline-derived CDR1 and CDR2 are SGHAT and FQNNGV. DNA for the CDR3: TGTGCCAGCAGCTTGGTTCGACAGGGCCCTGAAGCTTTCTTT. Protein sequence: CASSLVRQGPEAFF.

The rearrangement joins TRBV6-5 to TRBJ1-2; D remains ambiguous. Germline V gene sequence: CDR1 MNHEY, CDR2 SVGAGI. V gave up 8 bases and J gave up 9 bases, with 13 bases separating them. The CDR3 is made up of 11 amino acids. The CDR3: CASSQNSRYTF. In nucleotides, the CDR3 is TGTGCCAGCTCACAAAACAGTCGCTACACCTTC.

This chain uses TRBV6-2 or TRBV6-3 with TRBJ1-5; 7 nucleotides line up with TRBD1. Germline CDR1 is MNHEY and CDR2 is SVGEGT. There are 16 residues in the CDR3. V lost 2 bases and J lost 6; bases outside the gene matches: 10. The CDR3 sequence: CASSYGQGVYGQPQHF. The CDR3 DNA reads TGTGCCAGCAGTTACGGGCAGGGGGTATATGGTCAGCCCCAGCATTTT.

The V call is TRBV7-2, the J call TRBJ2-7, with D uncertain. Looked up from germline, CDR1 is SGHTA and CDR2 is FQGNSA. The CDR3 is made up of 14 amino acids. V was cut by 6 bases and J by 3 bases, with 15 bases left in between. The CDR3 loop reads CASSFPGRNYEQYF. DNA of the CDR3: TGTGCCAGCAGTTTTCCCGGCCGCAACTACGAGCAGTACTTC.

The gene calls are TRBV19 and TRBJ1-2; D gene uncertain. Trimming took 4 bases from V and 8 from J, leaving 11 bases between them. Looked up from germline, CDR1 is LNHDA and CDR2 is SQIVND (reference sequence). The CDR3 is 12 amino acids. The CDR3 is CASSTGPRGYTF. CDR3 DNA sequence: TGTGCCAGTAGTACGGGTCCCAGGGGCTACACCTTC.

For the CDR3, the DNA is TGTGCCAGCTCACCCAGACAGGGTTCCTACAATGAGCAGTTCTTC. It encodes CASSPRQGSYNEQFF. V and J are TRBV18 and TRBJ2-1; 7 bases match TRBD1. The CDR3 contains 15 residues. Germline V lookup: CDR1 KGHSH, CDR2 LQKENI. J gave up 1 base and V 3 bases, and 3 bases lay outside the gene matches. Filled out from reference TRBV18 and TRBJ2-1, the complete variable domain reads NAGVMQNPRHLVRRRGQEARLRCSPMKGHSHVYWYRQLPEEGLKFMVYLQKENIIDESGMPKERFSAEFPKEGPSILRIQQVVRGDSAAYFCASSPRQGSYNEQFFGPGTRLTVL.